The rows below give T cell receptor beta chains drawn from one sample of a study of beta chain features in type 1 diabetes. Clones were read by immunoSEQ multiplex PCR, and TCRdb kept only the in-frame ones, dropping some. The sample gives approximately 140,000 clones, 6.5% to 8.5% of which show up once; under 1.5% is in the top ten. Sequences were obtained from central memory CD4+ T cells from blood. These receptors were obtained from a woman in her twenties or thirties in good health. Each CDR3 is given with its conserved first and last residue. D genes are given only for firm matches. Size tells how often a clone was seen (once, few, many) or the class of an expanded clone, and some rows leave it out.

many TRBD1 TRBJ2-1 TRBV9 TGTGCCAGCAGCGTAGTATGGACAGGGTACAATGAGCAGTTCTTC CASSVVWTGYNEQFF
- - TRBJ1-5 TRBV19 TGTGCCAGTAGTACGTTTAGCAATCAGCCCCAGCATTTT CASSTFSNQPQHF
- - TRBJ2-7 TRBV18 TGTGCCAGCTCACCAACCGGGACCTACGAGCAGTACTTC CASSPTGTYEQYF
- TRBD2 TRBJ2-1 TRBV7-9 TGTGCCAGCAGCCCACTTCCGGGGACTAGCGGGACGTCCTACAATGAGCAGTTCTTC CASSPLPGTSGTSYNEQFF
few - TRBJ2-3 TRBV7-9 TGTGCCAGCAGCTCAGGGTTTGTGGCAGATACGCAGTATTTT CASSSGFVADTQYF
- TRBD1 TRBJ2-7 TRBV15 TGTGCCACCAGCAGGCCGGGACAGCCTTACGAGCAGTACTTC CATSRPGQPYEQYF
few - TRBJ2-5 TRBV5-4 TGTGCCAGCAGCTTGGGACGGGAAGAGACCCAGTACTTC CASSLGREETQYF
- TRBD2 TRBJ2-7 TRBV9 TGTGCCAGCAGCGTAGAAGGGACTAGCAACTACGAGCAGTACTTC CASSVEGTSNYEQYF
- - TRBJ1-5 TRBV2 TGTGCCAGCAGTTTGAAGAGGGATCAGCCCCAGCATTTT CASSLKRDQPQHF
many - TRBJ1-1 TRBV4-3 TGCGCCAGCAGCCCCCAAAACGAGGGTAGAGCTTTCTTT CASSPQNEGRAFF
many - TRBJ1-5 TRBV10-3 TGTGCCATCAGTGCAAACTTGATACAGGGAGATCAGCCCCAGCATTTT CAISANLIQGDQPQHF
many TRBD2 TRBJ2-1 TRBV6-5 TGTGCCAGCCGCGAGACTAGCGGGAGCGGGAATGAGCAGTTCTTC CASRETSGSGNEQFF
many - TRBJ1-1 TRBV28 TGTGCCAGCACGAGGCGCCGTGAAGCTTTCTTT CASTRRREAFF